The present TCR beta chain was sequenced within a study of T cell repertoires and HLA-DP antigens. On this clone: Its antigen remains unidentified.

This table comes from immunoSEQ multiplex PCR, and its TCRdb copy is limited to in-frame clones, with some not included. The sample has about 73,000 clones; over 75% are singletons. The germline gives CDR1 MNHEY, CDR2 SMNVEV (reference sequence). V was pared by 3 bases and J by 2 bases, with 3 bases of the junction left unmatched. The CDR3 consists of 14 residues. Source material: CD4+ T cells from PBMCs. This clonotype was obtained from a man aged 55 to 70 in good health and CMV-seronegative. V and J are TRBV27 and TRBJ2-5; 7 bases are a match to TRBD1. CDR3 amino acids: CASSLGRGQETQYF. The CDR3 nucleotides read TGTGCCAGCAGTTTGGGCAGGGGGCAAGAGACCCAGTACTTC.